The present TCR beta chain was sequenced within a study of shared clonotypes between healthy human individuals. The study, taken as a whole, reports: Clonotype sharing across four donors was observed for around 5% of naive CD4 clonotypes.

Some clones are missing from TCRdb's copy, which holds only in-frame ones; the method was immunoSEQ multiplex PCR. The sample carries about 2.4 million clones, over 85% recorded once. A word on this clone: The antigen is not known.

The sequenced material came from naive CD4+ T cells from PBMCs. Subset here: CD45RA+ positively selected. The sequence derives from a man aged 18 to 29 in good health. Some clones in this sample may be carry-over from other donors' samples.

CDR3 region: CASSLRTGRTYEQYF. The DNA for the CDR3 is TGTGCCAGCAGCTTGAGGACAGGGCGTACCTACGAGCAGTACTTC. The chain is built from TRBV5-6 and TRBJ2-7, with TRBD1 identical over 8 bases. Germline assignment: CDR1 SGHDT and CDR2 YYEEEE. V dropped 1 base and J dropped 2; count of bases not matched to a gene: 5. The CDR3 contains 15 residues.